The clone carrying this T cell receptor (beta chain) was observed once. What it recognizes is unknown. J was trimmed by 1 base and V by 4 bases; bases with no gene match: 4. This CDR3 spans 13 amino acids. Germline values: CDR1 SQVTM, CDR2 ANQGSEA. PCR employed 60 Vbeta and 13 Jbeta primers. The table came from immunoSEQ multiplex PCR; TCRdb's copy has only in-frame clones and leaves some out. This sample has about 83,000 clones, with under 80% found just once. The data originate from a study of cytomegalovirus exposure and HLA in healthy donors. Across the whole study: Across some 400 genotyped donors, around 80% landed in the Caucasian-associated ancestry cluster. The study, taken as a whole, reports: Later analysis demonstrated an association between a missense DCLRE1C variant and TCR beta V- and J-gene trimming. Most CMV-associated TCR beta chains appeared HLA-restricted in a later analysis. Indistinguishable V segments, including TRBV6-2 and TRBV6-3, were excluded.

The chain carries TRBV29-1 and TRBJ2-7; TRBD1 agrees at 7 bases. Sequencing was performed on PBMCs. The TCR comes from a man in his 60s in good health and CMV-seronegative. The CDR3, as DNA: TGCAGCGTTGTAACAGGGGCGTCCTACGAGCAGTACTTC. Amino acids: CSVVTGASYEQYF.